This T cell receptor beta chain derives from a study of control samples from healthy donors and cancer patients. Repertoires were generated with immunoSEQ multiplex PCR, while TCRdb's copy carries only in-frame clones and drops some. The sample shows tens of thousands of clones, roughly 84% of them seen only once. Trimming at V came to 6 bases and at J to 9 bases, leaving 7 bases not matched to a gene. Germline CDR1 and CDR2: WSHSY and SAAADI. The CDR3 is 15 residues long. Sequenced input: blood. The receptor comes from a man in his forties or fifties in good health. V usage is TRBV10-2 and J usage is TRBJ2-1; TRBD2 agrees at 14 bases. The CDR3 bases are TGCGCCAGCAGGCCGGGACTAGCGGGAGTGGGTGAGCAGTTCTTC. This gives the protein CASRPGLAGVGEQFF.